What follows describes a single T cell receptor beta chain. Its antigen is currently unknown. The authors' processing: Filtering differed since immunoSEQ provided only junctions, with no quality scores. Libraries were prepared by immunoSEQ multiplex PCR; TCRdb keeps only in-frame clonotypes and omits some of them. For V, J and clone size, that table is used; D and trimming come from the DNA. The table has about 1 million clones, around 75% seen once. The source of the sample is a study of shared clonotypes between healthy human individuals. Study results and caveats: Clonotypes that were shared across a few donors made up around 5% of naive CD4 clonotypes. As a rule, naive subsets had a larger estimated richness than memory subsets.

V was trimmed by 3 bases and J by 9 bases, leaving 5 bases between them. The CDR3 is 10 amino acids. Germline lookup yields CDR1 MNHGY and CDR2 SVAAGI. This sequence was found in a man aged 18 to 35 in good health. Specimen: memory CD4+ T cells sorted from blood. Subset given: CD45RA-negative fraction. This chain connects TRBV6-9 to TRBJ2-5; unclear D gene. CDR3 residues: CASSYSPQYF. The CDR3 DNA follows: TGTGCCAGCAGTTACAGCCCCCAGTACTTC.